These 27 T cell receptor beta chains were sequenced from one sample in a study of blood T cell repertoires in COVID-19. Profiling relied on immunoSEQ multiplex PCR, and the TCRdb table lists in-frame clones only, not all of them. The sample consists of more than 45,000 clones, roughly 87% of them appearing once. Specimen: peripheral blood. All receptors derive from a human donor with active COVID-19. The donor label of this sample is uncertain.

The chain recombines TRBV7-9 with TRBJ2-7; 15 positions match TRBD2. This CDR3 is built from 17 residues. From germline, CDR1 is SEHNR and CDR2 FQNEAQ (reference sequence). Trimming at V came to 4 bases and at J to 4 bases, leaving 8 bases not matched to a gene. In DNA form, the CDR3 reads TGTGCCAGCAGCTACCCGGGACTAGCGGGGGGAACTTACGAGCAGTACTTC. Its protein product is CASSYPGLAGGTYEQYF.

This chain joins TRBV27 and TRBJ2-1; 8 bases agree with TRBD2. This CDR3 is built from 12 residues. V lost 8 bases and J lost 8; bases outside the gene matches: 5. CDR1 is MNHEY, CDR2 SMNVEV, per germline (reference sequence). CDR3 region: CASGSGGYEQFF. The CDR3 DNA is TGTGCCAGCGGAAGCGGGGGATATGAGCAGTTCTTC.

V and J are TRBV2 and TRBJ1-5; D is ambiguous. The CDR3 totals 13 residues. V was pared by 7 bases and J by 0 bases, with 7 bases between. The V gene's germline CDR1 is SNHLY and CDR2 FYNNEI. The CDR3 sequence is CASKINSNQPQHF. CDR3 nucleotides: TGTGCCAGCAAAATTAATAGCAATCAGCCCCAGCATTTT. The full variable domain, completed using reference TRBV2 and TRBJ1-5, is EPEVTQTPSHQVTQMGQEVILRCVPISNHLYFYWYRQILGQKVEFLVSFYNNEISEKSEIFDDQFSVERPDGSNFTLKIRSTKLEDSAMYFCASKINSNQPQHFGDGTRLSIL.

CDR3 in DNA: TGCGCCAGCAGCTTGGAGGCCAGCGGGACCATTCAGTACTTC. As protein: CASSLEASGTIQYF. The V and J genes are TRBV5-1 and TRBJ2-4, with 7 bases matching TRBD2. V gave up 0 bases and J gave up 9 bases; unmatched junction bases: 6. The CDR3 has 14 residues. From germline, CDR1 is SGHRS and CDR2 YFSETQ.

The rearrangement links TRBV29-1 to TRBJ2-4; 10 bases agree with TRBD1. The trim removed 6 bases at V and 8 bases at J, leaving 4 bases unmatched. CDR1 is SQVTM, CDR2 ANQGSEA, per germline. The CDR3 has 12 amino acids. The CDR3 DNA follows: TGCAGCGTCTGGACAGGGGGAGACATTCAGTACTTC. This sequence encodes CSVWTGGDIQYF.

This chain connects TRBV7-3 to TRBJ1-2; 7 bases are shared with TRBD1. V was clipped by 5 bases and J by 8 bases; unmatched bases: 8. The CDR3 covers 13 residues. CDR1 and CDR2 from the germline V gene are SGHTA and FQGTGA. The CDR3 DNA sequence: TGTGCCAGCAGCGCGGACAGGTCGGGCGGCTACACCTTC. This codes for CASSADRSGGYTF.

This chain connects TRBV3-1 (or the pseudogene TRBV3-2) to TRBJ1-2, with a tentative D call TRBD1 (5 bases). The V gene lost 4 bases and the J gene lost 8 bases, with 14 bases spanning the gap. The CDR3 runs 13 residues. From germline, CDR1 is LGHDT and CDR2 YNNKEL (reference sequence). CDR3 DNA sequence: TGTGCCAGCAGCCTGACAGAGCGTGGGGGCTACACCTTC. Its translation is CASSLTERGGYTF.

The chain is built from TRBV9 and TRBJ2-3; TRBD2 agrees at 8 bases. This CDR3 is 19 amino acids long. Looked up from germline, CDR1 is SGDLS and CDR2 is YYNGEE. With 2 bases clipped from V and 6 bases from J, the junction kept 20 bases outside the gene matches. This chain's CDR3 is CASSVDNTGTRGFGDTQYF. The CDR3 nucleotides read TGTGCCAGCAGCGTCGACAATACCGGGACTAGGGGTTTTGGGGATACGCAGTATTTT. Variable domain in full (rest from reference TRBV9 and TRBJ2-3): DSGVTQTPKHLITATGQRVTLRCSPRSGDLSVYWYQQSLDQGLQFLIQYYNGEERAKGNILERFSAQQFPDLHSELNLSSLELGDSALYFCASSVDNTGTRGFGDTQYFGPGTRLTVL.

The gene calls are TRBV12-3 or TRBV12-4 and TRBJ1-2, with TRBD1 matching over 8 bases. This CDR3 spans 13 amino acids. V lost 7 bases to trimming and J lost 7 bases; unmatched junction nucleotides: 8. This CDR3 is CASNLDRVRGYTF. The CDR3 DNA is TGTGCCAGCAACCTGGACAGGGTTCGTGGCTACACCTTC.

The J gene is TRBJ1-3, the V gene TRBV7-2; no definite D call. The germline V gene encodes CDR1 SGHTA and CDR2 FQGNSA. This CDR3 has 13 amino acids. V gave up 5 bases and J gave up 2 bases, with 7 bases separating them. CDR3 region: CASSRTAGNTIYF. The CDR3 nucleotides read TGTGCCAGCAGCCGCACAGCTGGAAACACCATATATTTT.

There are a few counts of this clone. The chain uses TRBV5-6 and TRBJ1-6; D call uncertain. The CDR3 sequence is 16 residues long. The V end was cut by 6 bases, the J end by 10 bases, with 23 bases between. Germline assignment: CDR1 SGHDT and CDR2 YYEEEE. The CDR3 nucleotides are TGTGCCAGCACCCCGGGTACGGGGAATTCTCGGTCACCCCTCCACTTT. It specifies CASTPGTGNSRSPLHF.

V is TRBV4-3 and J is TRBJ2-3; D possibly corresponds to TRBD2 (6 bases). This CDR3 has 16 residues. The V end was cut by 1 base, the J end by 2 bases, with 13 bases between. From germline, CDR1 is LGHNA and CDR2 YSLEER. CDR3: CASSQGSGVPTDTQYF. Written as DNA, the CDR3 is TGCGCCAGCAGCCAAGGGTCGGGGGTCCCCACAGATACGCAGTATTTT.

The chain has TRBV7-3 and TRBJ1-2; 7 bases are shared with TRBD1. CDR3 size: 15 residues. Trimming at V came to 5 bases and at J to 2 bases, leaving 8 bases not matched to a gene. Germline V gene lookup returns CDR1 SGHTA and CDR2 FQGTGA. CDR3 DNA sequence: TGTGCCAGCAGCCCCCACAGGGGAGCAAACTATGGCTACACCTTC. It specifies CASSPHRGANYGYTF.

V usage is TRBV7-3 and J usage is TRBJ1-2; 7 bases map to TRBD1. J lost 5 bases, V lost 1 base, and 10 bases had no gene match. Germline V gene sequence: CDR1 SGHTA, CDR2 FQGTGA. The CDR3 is 16 amino acids. The DNA of the CDR3 is TGTGCCAGCAGCTTAAAAGGGGGCTCAGGGCTTTATGGCTACACCTTC. It codes for CASSLKGGSGLYGYTF. The full variable domain, in which reference TRBV7-3 and TRBJ1-2 provide the parts outside the CDR3, is GAGVSQTPSNKVTEKGKYVELRCDPISGHTALYWYRQSLGQGPEFLIYFQGTGAADDSGLPNDRFFAVRPEGSVSTLKIQRTERGDSAVYLCASSLKGGSGLYGYTFGSGTRLTVV.

The V and J genes are TRBV9 and TRBJ2-1, with TRBD1 matching 7 bases. The CDR3 contains 16 residues. J was trimmed by 9 bases and V by 0 bases; bases with no gene match: 12. Germline CDR1 SGDLS, CDR2 YYNGEE. CDR3 sequence: CASSVEGGASLGEQFF. The DNA for the CDR3 is TGTGCCAGCAGCGTAGAAGGGGGCGCGTCATTGGGTGAGCAGTTCTTC.

This clone showed up just once. The chain carries TRBV5-4 and TRBJ2-4; 9 bases match TRBD2. The CDR3 length is 14 residues. J gave up 8 bases and V 5 bases, and 8 bases lay outside the gene matches. CDR1 and CDR2 from the germline V gene are SGHNT and YYREEE (reference sequence). The CDR3 region is CASSSSGGRDIQYF. In nucleotides, the CDR3 is TGTGCCAGCAGTTCGAGCGGGGGGCGTGACATTCAGTACTTC.

The gene calls are TRBV24-1 and TRBJ2-5; D is perhaps TRBD2 (5 bases). The germline V gene has CDR1 KGHDR and CDR2 SFDVKD. V dropped 8 bases and J dropped 5 bases, with 14 bases sitting between them. The CDR3 runs 13 residues. In DNA form, the CDR3 reads TGTGCCACCAACGAGGGAGTGGGCGAGACCCAGTACTTC. Encoded protein: CATNEGVGETQYF.

V and J are TRBV5-1 and TRBJ2-5; TRBD2 agrees at 10 bases. This CDR3 has 19 residues. V trimming: 4 bases; J trimming: 5 bases; junction bases outside the gene matches: 20. Germline values: CDR1 SGHRS, CDR2 YFSETQ. CDR3 sequence (DNA): TGCGCCAGCAGCAAAAACGCGGGCAGTCTAGCGGGGGAGACGGAGACCCAGTACTTC. Its protein is CASSKNAGSLAGETETQYF.

The chain's CDR3 is CATSDRVNGYTF. The DNA of the CDR3 is TGTGCCACCTCGGACAGGGTCAATGGCTACACCTTC. This chain joins TRBV6-5 and TRBJ1-2, with 8 positions matching TRBD1. Trimming removed 10 bases from V and 6 bases from J; junction bases left unmatched: 7. There are 12 residues in the CDR3. Germline values: CDR1 MNHEY, CDR2 SVGAGI.

V gene TRBV5-4 combines with J gene TRBJ2-7, with 7 bases fitting TRBD1. Germline CDR1 is SGHNT and CDR2 is YYREEE (reference sequence). V lost 0 bases to trimming and J lost 5 bases; unmatched junction nucleotides: 5. This CDR3 spans 14 amino acids. The DNA for the CDR3 is TGTGCCAGCAGCTTGGTACAGGGGAAGGACGAGCAGTACTTC. Amino acids: CASSLVQGKDEQYF.

Concerning this clone: Within the sample, other DNA sequences also encode this same CDR3. This chain joins TRBV28 and TRBJ1-2, with D hard to call. Deletions cut 2 bases from V and 2 bases from J, with 6 bases between. This CDR3 contains 13 residues. Germline V CDR1 and CDR2: MDHEN, SYDVKM. This CDR3 is CASSLTGNYGYTF. The CDR3 nucleotides are TGTGCCAGCAGTTTAACGGGAAACTATGGCTACACCTTC.

This chain uses TRBV7-2 with TRBJ2-3; 10 positions agree with TRBD2. CDR1 and CDR2 from the germline V gene are SGHTA and FQGNSA. This CDR3 region has 18 residues. V trimming: 1 base; J trimming: 3 bases; junction bases outside the gene matches: 10. The CDR3, as DNA: TGTGCCAGCAGCTTAGTCAGCGGGGGGGCTTCGGTTACAGATACGCAGTATTTT. As protein: CASSLVSGGASVTDTQYF.

The rearrangement uses TRBV5-1 and TRBJ2-1, with 7 bases matching TRBD1. The CDR3 is 15 amino acids. CDR1 is SGHRS and CDR2 is YFSETQ in the germline V gene. Unmatched junction bases numbered 7, after V lost 2 bases and J lost 5 bases. Here the CDR3 DNA reads TGCGCCAGCAGCTTATCGGGACAGTATCACAATGAGCAGTTCTTC. Amino acid sequence: CASSLSGQYHNEQFF.

The rearrangement joins TRBV5-5 to TRBJ1-2, with 7 positions matching TRBD1. Germline V gene data show CDR1 as SGHKS and CDR2 as YYEKEE (reference sequence). The trim removed 0 bases at V and 1 base at J, leaving 15 bases unmatched. The CDR3 is 19 residues long. CDR3 region: CASSLELGTAKTINYGYTF. The CDR3 DNA reads TGTGCCAGCAGCTTGGAGCTCGGGACAGCCAAAACCATTAACTATGGCTACACCTTC.

This chain connects TRBV10-3 to TRBJ2-3; TRBD2 might be the D (5 bases). The germline gives CDR1 ENHRY, CDR2 SYGVKD. The CDR3 runs 13 residues. Trimming removed 4 bases from V and 4 bases from J, with 9 bases in between. CDR3 coding DNA: TGTGCCATCAGTGGTAGGGAGTCAGATACGCAGTATTTT. Translation gives CAISGRESDTQYF.

This clone was seen just once. J is TRBJ1-6 and V is TRBV5-1, with 7 bases identical to TRBD1. CDR1 is SGHRS and CDR2 is YFSETQ in the germline V gene. The V segment lost 3 bases and the J segment 8 bases; nucleotides outside the gene matches: 11. The CDR3 totals 16 residues. This CDR3 is CASSSGPGQRDSPLHF. In DNA, the CDR3 is TGCGCCAGCAGCTCGGGACCGGGACAGAGGGATTCACCCCTCCACTTT.

This chain connects TRBV9 to TRBJ2-3; TRBD1 is a possible D gene (6 bases). Trimming pared 2 bases from V and 4 bases from J, leaving 20 bases between. This CDR3 contains 17 residues. Germline CDR1 reads SGDLS; CDR2 reads YYNGEE. CDR3 region: CASSVFPDSSRADTQYF. The CDR3 nucleotides read TGTGCCAGCAGCGTGTTTCCGGACAGCTCCCGCGCAGATACGCAGTATTTT. The full variable domain, with the rest looked up from reference TRBV9 and TRBJ2-3, is DSGVTQTPKHLITATGQRVTLRCSPRSGDLSVYWYQQSLDQGLQFLIQYYNGEERAKGNILERFSAQQFPDLHSELNLSSLELGDSALYFCASSVFPDSSRADTQYFGPGTRLTVL.